A selection of T cell receptor beta chains follows, all from one sample in a study of T cells in Graves' hyperthyroidism and ophthalmopathy. TCRdb re-called the multiplex PCR reads with MiXCR, one entry per CDR3 protein. The sample carries 480,000 or so distinct CDR3 sequences, roughly 14% recorded once. The sample taken for sequencing was blood. All receptors derive from a woman aged 18-29 years with Graves' hyperthyroidism. Both conserved end residues are part of each CDR3. The order of the fields is D gene, J gene, clone size, V gene, CDR3 protein, CDR3 DNA. A D gene is named only where the DNA matches it firmly. Size is stated for part of the rows, as once, few or many counts, or as a class when the clone is expanded.

D: -
J: TRBJ2-3
size: once
V: TRBV6-1
CDR3: CATLRGGGTGDTQYF
DNA: TGTGCCACTCTCAGGGGGGGGGGGACTGGGGATACGCAGTATTTT

D: -
J: TRBJ1-1
size: many
V: TRBV11-3
CDR3: CASSLKWGTEAFF
DNA: TGTGCCAGCAGCTTGAAATGGGGCACTGAAGCTTTCTTT

D: -
J: TRBJ2-4
size: -
V: TRBV5-8
CDR3: CASSWTGTNIQYF
DNA: TGTGCCAGCAGCTGGACGGGGACAAACATTCAGTACTTC

D: -
J: TRBJ1-2
size: many
V: TRBV7-2
CDR3: CASSRPQGSDGYTF
DNA: TGTGCCAGCAGCCGCCCGCAGGGTTCTGATGGCTACACCTTC

D: -
J: TRBJ2-6
size: -
V: TRBV27
CDR3: CASSGPSSGANVLTF
DNA: TGTGCCAGCAGCGGACCTTCCTCTGGGGCCAACGTCCTGACTTTC

D: TRBD1
J: TRBJ2-1
size: -
V: TRBV12-3/TRBV12-4
CDR3: CASSPEGGDRVYNEQFF
DNA: TGTGCCAGCAGTCCTGAGGGGGGGGACAGGGTCTACAATGAGCAGTTCTTC

D: TRBD2
J: TRBJ2-1
size: many
V: TRBV14
CDR3: CASSQWGTSGRSNEQFF
DNA: TGTGCCAGCAGCCAATGGGGGACTAGCGGGAGGAGCAATGAGCAGTTCTTC

D: -
J: TRBJ2-3
size: few
V: TRBV20-1
CDR3: CSARPRRITDTQCF
DNA: TGCAGTGCTAGACCCCGCCGAATCACAGATACGCAGTGTTTT

D: -
J: TRBJ1-1
size: many
V: TRBV12-3/TRBV12-4
CDR3: CASSLMGRGTEAFF
DNA: TGTGCCAGCAGTTTAATGGGGCGTGGCACTGAAGCTTTCTTT

D: -
J: TRBJ2-2
size: few
V: TRBV20-1
CDR3: CSASLTLNTGELFF
DNA: TGCAGTGCTTCCCTGACTTTGAACACCGGGGAGCTGTTTTTT

D: -
J: TRBJ1-3
size: few
V: TRBV12-3/TRBV12-4
CDR3: CATRMAGGNTIYF
DNA: TGTGCCACCAGAATGGCAGGGGGAAACACCATATATTTT

D: -
J: TRBJ2-2
size: -
V: TRBV7-6
CDR3: CASSLIGAGELFF
DNA: TGTGCCAGCAGCTTAATAGGCGCCGGGGAGCTGTTTTTT

D: -
J: TRBJ2-1
size: many
V: TRBV11-2
CDR3: CASSLAPSSREQFF
DNA: TGTGCCAGCAGCTTAGCCCCCTCGTCCCGTGAGCAGTTCTTC

D: TRBD1
J: TRBJ1-4
size: -
V: TRBV2
CDR3: CASSEFSGTGNEKLFF
DNA: TGTGCCAGCAGTGAATTTTCGGGGACAGGAAATGAAAAACTGTTTTTT

D: TRBD1
J: TRBJ2-1
size: many
V: TRBV7-3
CDR3: CASSALDRGRGEQFF
DNA: TGTGCCAGCAGTGCCCTAGACAGGGGTCGTGGTGAGCAGTTCTTC

D: -
J: TRBJ2-7
size: -
V: TRBV6-2/TRBV6-3
CDR3: CASSYSGTGDYEQYF
DNA: TGTGCCAGCAGTTACTCCGGGACCGGGGATTACGAGCAGTACTTC

D: -
J: TRBJ1-6
size: -
V: TRBV5-1
CDR3: CASSLLGHRGDSPLHF
DNA: TGCGCCAGCAGCTTGCTTGGACATCGAGGGGATTCACCCCTCCACTTT

D: TRBD1
J: TRBJ1-1
size: many
V: TRBV19
CDR3: CASSTAGTGAYVAEAFF
DNA: TGTGCCAGTAGTACCGCCGGGACAGGGGCTTATGTTGCTGAAGCTTTCTTT

D: TRBD1
J: TRBJ2-7
size: many
V: TRBV28
CDR3: CASRIQGAGEQYF
DNA: TGTGCCAGCAGAATCCAGGGGGCAGGAGAGCAGTACTTC

D: TRBD1
J: TRBJ2-7
size: many
V: TRBV7-6
CDR3: CASSLEAGQGLSYEQYF
DNA: TGTGCCAGCAGCTTAGAGGCGGGACAGGGGCTCTCCTACGAGCAGTACTTC

D: -
J: TRBJ1-1
size: few
V: TRBV5-8
CDR3: CASSVPGRYTEAFF
DNA: TGTGCCAGCAGCGTACCGGGACGGTACACTGAAGCTTTCTTT

D: -
J: TRBJ2-5
size: many
V: TRBV5-1
CDR3: CASSLGYFVETQYF
DNA: TGCGCCAGCAGCTTGGGATATTTCGTGGAGACCCAGTACTTC

D: TRBD1
J: TRBJ2-3
size: many
V: TRBV19
CDR3: CASSIAQGETDTQYF
DNA: TGTGCCAGTAGTATAGCACAGGGGGAGACAGATACGCAGTATTTT

D: -
J: TRBJ2-7
size: few
V: TRBV4-1
CDR3: CASSQEMARTYEQYF
DNA: TGCGCCAGCAGCCAAGAAATGGCACGTACCTACGAGCAGTACTTC

D: -
J: TRBJ1-2
size: few
V: TRBV11-2
CDR3: CASSKTLPTGTIEGYTF
DNA: TGTGCCAGCAGCAAAACACTACCGACCGGGACAATCGAGGGCTACACCTTC

D: -
J: TRBJ2-7
size: many
V: TRBV12-3/TRBV12-4
CDR3: CASSLVYTYYEQYF
DNA: TGTGCCAGCAGTTTGGTATACACCTACTACGAGCAGTACTTC

D: -
J: TRBJ1-2
size: few
V: TRBV28
CDR3: CASSFTGTWGYTF
DNA: TGTGCCAGCAGTTTTACGGGCACGTGGGGCTACACCTTC

D: -
J: TRBJ2-2
size: many
V: TRBV9
CDR3: CASSVELRNTGELFF
DNA: TGTGCCAGCAGCGTAGAGCTCAGGAACACCGGGGAGCTGTTTTTT

D: TRBD1
J: TRBJ1-2
size: many
V: TRBV30
CDR3: CAWSPPETGALNGYTF
DNA: TGTGCCTGGAGTCCCCCCGAGACAGGGGCCCTGAATGGCTACACCTTC

D: TRBD2
J: TRBJ2-3
size: -
V: TRBV5-5
CDR3: CASSLGGLTSTDTQYF
DNA: TGTGCCAGCAGCTTGGGGGGACTAACTAGCACAGATACGCAGTATTTT

D: TRBD1
J: TRBJ1-1
size: few
V: TRBV7-3
CDR3: CASSSGTGWEAEAFF
DNA: TGTGCCAGCAGCTCCGGGACAGGGTGGGAGGCTGAAGCTTTCTTT

D: -
J: TRBJ2-2
size: many
V: TRBV18
CDR3: CASSPRVAADTGELFF
DNA: TGTGCCAGCTCACCGAGGGTAGCGGCAGACACCGGGGAGCTGTTTTTT

D: -
J: TRBJ1-5
size: many
V: TRBV27
CDR3: CASSLNNQPQHF
DNA: TGTGCCAGCAGCCTGAACAATCAGCCCCAGCATTTT